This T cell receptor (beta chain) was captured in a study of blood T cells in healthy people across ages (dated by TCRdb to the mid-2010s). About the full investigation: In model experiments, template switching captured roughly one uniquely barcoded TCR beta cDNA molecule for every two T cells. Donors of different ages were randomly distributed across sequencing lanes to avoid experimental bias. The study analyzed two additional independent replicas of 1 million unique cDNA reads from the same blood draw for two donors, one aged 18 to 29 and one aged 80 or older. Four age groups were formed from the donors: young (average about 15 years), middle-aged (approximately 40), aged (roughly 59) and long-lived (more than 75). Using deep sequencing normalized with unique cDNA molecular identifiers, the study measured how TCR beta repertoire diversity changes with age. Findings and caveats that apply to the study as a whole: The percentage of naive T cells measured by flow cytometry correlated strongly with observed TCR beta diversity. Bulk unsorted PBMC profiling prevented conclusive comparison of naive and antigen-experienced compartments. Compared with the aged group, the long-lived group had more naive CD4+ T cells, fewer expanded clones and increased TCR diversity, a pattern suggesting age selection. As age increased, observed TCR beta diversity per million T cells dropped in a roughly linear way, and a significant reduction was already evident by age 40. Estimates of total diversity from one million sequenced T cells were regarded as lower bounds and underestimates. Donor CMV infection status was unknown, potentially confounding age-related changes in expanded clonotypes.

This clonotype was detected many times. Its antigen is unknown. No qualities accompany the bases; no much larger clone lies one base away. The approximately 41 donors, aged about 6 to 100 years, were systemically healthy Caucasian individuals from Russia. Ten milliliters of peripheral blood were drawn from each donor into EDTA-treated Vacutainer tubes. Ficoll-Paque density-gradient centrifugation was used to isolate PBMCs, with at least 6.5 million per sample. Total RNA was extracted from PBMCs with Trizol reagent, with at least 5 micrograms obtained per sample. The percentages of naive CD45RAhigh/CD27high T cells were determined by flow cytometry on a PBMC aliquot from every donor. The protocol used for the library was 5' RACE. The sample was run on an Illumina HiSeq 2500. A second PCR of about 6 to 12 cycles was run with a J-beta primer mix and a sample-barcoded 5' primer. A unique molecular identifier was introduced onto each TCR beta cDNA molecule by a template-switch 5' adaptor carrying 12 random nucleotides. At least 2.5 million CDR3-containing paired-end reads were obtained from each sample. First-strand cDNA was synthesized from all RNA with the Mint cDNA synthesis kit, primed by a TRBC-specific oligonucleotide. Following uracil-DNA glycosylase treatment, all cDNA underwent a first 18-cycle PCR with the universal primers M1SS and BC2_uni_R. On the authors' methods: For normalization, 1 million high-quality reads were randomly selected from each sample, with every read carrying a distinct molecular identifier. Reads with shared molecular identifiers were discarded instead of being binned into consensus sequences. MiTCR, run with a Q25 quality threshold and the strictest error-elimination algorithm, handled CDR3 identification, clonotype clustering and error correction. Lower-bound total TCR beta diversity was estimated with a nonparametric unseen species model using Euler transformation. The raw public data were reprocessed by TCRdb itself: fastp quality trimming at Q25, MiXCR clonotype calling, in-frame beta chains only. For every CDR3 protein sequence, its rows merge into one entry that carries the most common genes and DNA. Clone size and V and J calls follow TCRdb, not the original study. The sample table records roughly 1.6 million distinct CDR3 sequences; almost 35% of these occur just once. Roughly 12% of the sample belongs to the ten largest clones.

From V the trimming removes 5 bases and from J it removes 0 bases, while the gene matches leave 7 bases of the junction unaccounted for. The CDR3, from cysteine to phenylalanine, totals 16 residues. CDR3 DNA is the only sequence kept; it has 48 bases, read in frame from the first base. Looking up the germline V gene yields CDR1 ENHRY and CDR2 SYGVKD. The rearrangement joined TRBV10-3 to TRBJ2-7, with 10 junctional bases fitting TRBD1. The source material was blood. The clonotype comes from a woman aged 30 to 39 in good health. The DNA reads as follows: TGTGCCATCAGTCCCGGACAGGGGGAGTTCTCCTACGAGCAGTACTTC. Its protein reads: CAISPGQGEFSYEQYF.